Below are 19 T cell receptor beta chains sequenced from a single sample in a study of cytomegalovirus exposure and HLA in healthy donors. The data were produced by immunoSEQ multiplex PCR, yet TCRdb's version contains in-frame clones alone and is incomplete. The profile shows roughly 300,000 clones, over 75% of them singletons. The sequenced sample was PBMCs. The receptors originated from a woman aged 18-29 years in good health and CMV-seronegative.

The CDR3 DNA reads TGTGCCAGCAGCCTAATGCGGAGCACTGAAGCTTTCTTT. It is translated as CASSLMRSTEAFF. This rearrangement joins TRBV5-8 to TRBJ1-1, with D unclear. V was trimmed by 4 bases and J by 4 bases, leaving 11 bases between them. The CDR3 totals 13 residues. CDR1 is SGHTS and CDR2 is YDEGEE in the germline V gene.

The genes are TRBV6-6 and TRBJ1-2, with unresolved D. The CDR3 extends over 14 amino acids. Germline loops: CDR1 MNHNY, CDR2 SVGAGI (reference sequence). V was cut by 0 bases and J by 0 bases, with 5 bases left in between. The CDR3: CASSYSSSNYGYTF. In DNA form, the CDR3 reads TGTGCCAGCAGTTACTCGAGCTCTAACTATGGCTACACCTTC.

The rearrangement links TRBV2 to TRBJ1-1; D gene uncertain. The germline V gene has CDR1 SNHLY and CDR2 FYNNEI. Trimming stripped 2 bases from V and 6 bases from J, with 7 bases between. CDR3 length: 12 residues. CDR3 sequence reads: CASSEWAAEAFF. In DNA form, the CDR3 reads TGTGCCAGCAGTGAATGGGCCGCTGAAGCTTTCTTT.

J is TRBJ2-3 and V is TRBV28; 9 nucleotides align to TRBD1. This CDR3 contains 17 residues. Germline V gene data show CDR1 as MDHEN and CDR2 as SYDVKM. The J segment lost 3 bases and the V segment lost 6 bases, leaving 13 bases of the junction unmatched. The CDR3 loop reads CASRHPGQGMRTDTQYF. The CDR3 DNA reads TGTGCCAGCAGACACCCGGGACAGGGTATGAGGACAGATACGCAGTATTTT.

V and J are TRBV7-9 and TRBJ2-1, with 9 bases lining up with TRBD2. The CDR3 totals 15 residues. Unmatched junction bases numbered 13, after V lost 8 bases and J lost 8 bases. Germline V gene data show CDR1 as SEHNR and CDR2 as FQNEAQ (reference sequence). CDR3 amino acids: CASSSGREGQHEQFF. The CDR3 nucleotides read TGTGCCAGCTCCTCCGGGCGGGAGGGCCAACATGAGCAGTTCTTC.

The chain recombines TRBV6-4 with TRBJ2-2; 8 bases are a match to TRBD2. CDR1 is MRHNA, CDR2 SNTAGT, per germline. The V and J ends lost 6 bases and 3 bases, in that order; junction bases with no gene match: 6. The CDR3 has 15 amino acids. CDR3 sequence reads: CASSTGTSDTGELFF. The CDR3 coding sequence is TGTGCCAGCAGCACCGGGACTAGTGACACCGGGGAGCTGTTTTTT.

The chain has TRBV5-1 and TRBJ2-1, with 10 bases identical to TRBD1. The CDR3 totals 17 residues. The trim removed 1 base at V and 4 bases at J, leaving 8 bases unmatched. Germline V gives CDR1 SGHRS, CDR2 YFSETQ. As DNA, the CDR3 is TGCGCCAGCAGCTTGATTGTGAGGACAGGGGGGTACAATGAGCAGTTCTTC. It specifies CASSLIVRTGGYNEQFF.

This sequence joins TRBV5-1 and TRBJ1-3; D call uncertain. This CDR3 is built from 13 residues. Germline assignment: CDR1 SGHRS and CDR2 YFSETQ. V lost 0 bases and J 3 bases, leaving 4 bases between the germline ends. The DNA of the CDR3 is TGCGCCAGCAGCTTGGCCTATGGAAACACCATATATTTT. Its translation: CASSLAYGNTIYF.

The genes are TRBV25-1 and TRBJ2-1; TRBD2 matches at 8 bases. Trimming removed 11 bases from V and 5 bases from J; junction bases left unmatched: 8. Germline CDR1 reads MGHDK; CDR2 reads SYGVNS. The CDR3 is made up of 13 amino acids. The chain's CDR3 is CASGLGGHNEQFF. As DNA, the CDR3 is TGTGCCTCGGGACTAGGAGGCCACAATGAGCAGTTCTTC.

The rearrangement uses TRBV7-3 and TRBJ1-2; 8 nucleotides match TRBD1. The CDR3 spans 15 residues. V lost 3 bases to trimming and J lost 0 bases; unmatched junction nucleotides: 3. Germline CDR1 and CDR2: SGHTA and FQGTGA. This chain's CDR3 is CASSFRTGTNYGYTF. Written as DNA, the CDR3 is TGTGCCAGCAGCTTCCGGACAGGGACTAACTATGGCTACACCTTC.

This clone was recorded only once. The rearrangement uses TRBV9 and TRBJ2-2, with D maybe TRBD2 (6 bases). Germline values: CDR1 SGDLS, CDR2 YYNGEE. CDR3 length: 15 amino acids. Trimming took 0 bases from V and 4 from J, leaving 10 bases between them. The DNA of the CDR3 is TGTGCCAGCAGCGTAGTTGCGGGGAGCACCGGGGAGCTGTTTTTT. Encoded protein: CASSVVAGSTGELFF.

The rearrangement joins TRBV19 to TRBJ1-3; no reliable D call. Germline loops: CDR1 LNHDA, CDR2 SQIVND (reference sequence). The CDR3 spans 13 residues. Trimming took 0 bases from V and 9 from J, leaving 9 bases between them. Here the CDR3 reads CASSIEVGGTIYF. In DNA, the CDR3 is TGTGCCAGTAGTATAGAAGTCGGTGGCACCATATATTTT.

This clone occurred many times. The gene calls are TRBV6-4 and TRBJ2-3; TRBD2 aligns across 12 bases. From germline, CDR1 is MRHNA and CDR2 SNTAGT. Trimming removed 5 bases from V and 6 bases from J; junction bases left unmatched: 6. The CDR3 covers 15 residues. The CDR3 loop reads CASSSLAGGGDTQYF. In DNA, the CDR3 is TGTGCCAGCAGTTCACTAGCGGGAGGTGGGGATACGCAGTATTTT.

The chain recombines TRBV5-1 with TRBJ2-7, with a tentative D call TRBD2 (6 bases). V gave up 1 base and J gave up 3 bases, with 11 bases separating them. Per germline, CDR1 SGHRS and CDR2 YFSETQ. The CDR3 has 14 residues. DNA of the CDR3: TGCGCCAGCAGCTTGATCAATAGCGGCTACGAGCAGTACTTC. Protein sequence: CASSLINSGYEQYF. The full variable domain, with the rest looked up from reference TRBV5-1 and TRBJ2-7, is KAGVTQTPRYLIKTRGQQVTLSCSPISGHRSVSWYQQTPGQGLQFLFEYFSETQRNKGNFPGRFSGRQFSNSRSEMNVSTLELGDSALYLCASSLINSGYEQYFGPGTRLTVT.

This chain joins TRBV27 and TRBJ2-7; D remains unclear. The CDR3 covers 13 residues. The ends were cut back, 3 bases at V and 2 bases at J, with 8 bases in the middle. Germline lookup yields CDR1 MNHEY and CDR2 SMNVEV (reference sequence). This CDR3 is CASSFSSPYEQYF. DNA for the CDR3: TGTGCCAGCAGTTTTAGTAGCCCCTACGAGCAGTACTTC.

The chain is built from TRBV2 and TRBJ2-1; D is perhaps TRBD2 (6 bases). Germline CDR1 is SNHLY and CDR2 is FYNNEI. CDR3 length equals 14 residues. Trimming took off 7 bases at V and 1 base at J, with 11 bases between the two ends. The CDR3 DNA sequence: TGTGCCAGCAACGCGGGAATTTCCTACAATGAGCAGTTCTTC. Its protein product is CASNAGISYNEQFF.

This chain links TRBV27 with TRBJ2-2; 13 bases are a match to TRBD2. V lost 5 bases to trimming and J lost 3 bases; unmatched junction nucleotides: 21. Germline loops: CDR1 MNHEY, CDR2 SMNVEV (reference sequence). This CDR3 is 22 amino acids long. In nucleotides, the CDR3 is TGTGCCAGCAGTATATATGCACCGGGACTAGCGGGGACACATACCCACACCGGGGAGCTGTTTTTT. Its protein product is CASSIYAPGLAGTHTHTGELFF.

This chain's CDR3 is CASSWGTGRFDEQYF. The CDR3 coding sequence is TGTGCCAGCAGTTGGGGGACAGGTCGGTTTGACGAGCAGTACTTC. This rearrangement joins TRBV2 to TRBJ2-7; 8 bases match TRBD1. The CDR3 runs to 15 residues. V shed 5 bases and J 5 bases; nucleotides not matched to a gene: 11. Germline lookup yields CDR1 SNHLY and CDR2 FYNNEI.

The chain combines TRBV2 with TRBJ2-3; 7 positions match TRBD1. Germline CDR1 is SNHLY and CDR2 is FYNNEI. Losses at the gene ends were 5 bases for V and 0 bases for J; bases not matched to a gene: 5. There are 15 residues in the CDR3. DNA of the CDR3: TGTGCCAGCAGTTCCGACAGGGCCAGCACAGATACGCAGTATTTT. It translates to CASSSDRASTDTQYF.